This TCR beta chain came from a study of blood T cell repertoires in COVID-19. Study-level background: The United States, Italy and Spain provided the acute and convalescent COVID-19 samples. Sample material is recorded as cDNA or gDNA derived from T cells, B-cell-depleted T cells, or PBMCs.

The table came from immunoSEQ multiplex PCR; TCRdb's copy has only in-frame clones and leaves some out. The sample holds approximately 110,000 clones, nearly 90% seen once. The sequenced material came from peripheral blood. The receptor was derived from an older woman who had recovered from COVID-19.

The CDR3 protein is CASSFGDRDGYGYTF. The CDR3 DNA reads TGTGCCAGCAGCTTTGGGGACAGGGATGGCTATGGCTACACCTTC. The chain recombines TRBV5-4 with TRBJ1-2; 9 bases are shared with TRBD1. After removal of 2 bases from V and 4 bases from J, the junction contained 6 bases not matched to a gene. From germline, CDR1 is SGHNT and CDR2 YYREEE (reference sequence). There are 15 residues in the CDR3.